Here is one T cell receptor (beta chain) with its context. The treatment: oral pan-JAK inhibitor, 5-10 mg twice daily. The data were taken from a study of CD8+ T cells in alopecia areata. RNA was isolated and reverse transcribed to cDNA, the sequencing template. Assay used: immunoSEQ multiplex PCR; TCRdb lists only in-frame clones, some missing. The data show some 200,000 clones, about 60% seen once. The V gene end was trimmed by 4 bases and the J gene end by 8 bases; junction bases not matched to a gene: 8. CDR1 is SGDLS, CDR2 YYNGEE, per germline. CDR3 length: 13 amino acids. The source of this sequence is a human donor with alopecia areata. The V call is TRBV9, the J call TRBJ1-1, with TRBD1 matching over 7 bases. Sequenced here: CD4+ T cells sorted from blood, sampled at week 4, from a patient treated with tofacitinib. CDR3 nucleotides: TGTGCCAGCAGCCTAATCGCAGGGGGAGAAGCTTTCTTT. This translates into CASSLIAGGEAFF.